These 7 T cell receptor beta chains share one sample of origin, sequenced in a study of T cells in Graves' hyperthyroidism and ophthalmopathy. What was amplified from RNA transcripts were TCR beta CDR3 regions. The HTBI primer set served for first-round RT-PCR of the TCR CDR3. Using its own MiXCR run on the multiplex PCR reads, TCRdb lists one record per CDR3 protein. The repertoire consists of around 500,000 distinct CDR3 sequences, with approximately 22% occurring once and the leading ten covering around 54%. The sample consisted of blood. All receptors derive from a woman aged 70-85 years with Graves' ophthalmopathy.

This clonotype was seen a few times. The gene calls are TRBV29-1 and TRBJ1-4; D remains ambiguous. The germline gives CDR1 SQVTM, CDR2 ANQGSEA. The length of the CDR3 is 12 residues. V lost 7 bases and J 2 bases, leaving 8 bases between the germline ends. The CDR3 loop reads CSGGSTNEKLFF. The CDR3 region has the DNA TGCAGCGGGGGTAGCACTAATGAAAAACTGTTTTTT.

This clonotype was seen a handful of times. This chain uses TRBV2 with TRBJ1-2; D remains ambiguous. V was trimmed by 2 bases and J by 4 bases, leaving 11 bases between them. CDR3 length: 14 amino acids. Germline V CDR1 and CDR2: SNHLY, FYNNEI. CDR3 in amino acids: CASSELTAAYGYTF. Here the CDR3 DNA reads TGTGCCAGCAGTGAATTGACTGCTGCCTATGGCTACACCTTC.

On this clonotype itself: The germline gene is not matched at one end of the junction; a read error may be the cause. The chain couples TRBV6-2 or TRBV6-3 to TRBJ2-5; D may be TRBD1 (6 bases). The CDR3 consists of 13 residues. Germline CDR1 is MNHEY and CDR2 is SVGEGT. The chain's CDR3 is CAGSAQGGETQYF. The CDR3 coding sequence is TGTGCCGGCAGTGCACAGGGCGGGGAGACCCAGTACTTC.

This clonotype has more than one count but fewer than ten. CDR3 in DNA: TGTGCCAGCAGCCCGATCCTTCTAGCGGGAGGGTTCAATGAGCAGTTCTTC. Translation: CASSPILLAGGFNEQFF. The chain links TRBV7-9 to TRBJ2-1; TRBD2 matches 12 bases. The V gene's germline CDR1 is SEHNR and CDR2 FQNEAQ (reference sequence). The CDR3 sequence is 17 residues long. V lost 5 bases to trimming and J lost 6 bases; unmatched junction nucleotides: 11.

This clonotype was counted at least ten times. The chain uses TRBV10-3 and TRBJ2-5; 11 nucleotides line up with TRBD2. With 10 bases clipped from V and 2 bases from J, the junction kept 12 bases outside the gene matches. There are 16 residues in the CDR3. Germline CDR1 reads ENHRY; CDR2 reads SYGVKD. The CDR3 DNA reads as TGTGCCACCGCCGGGACTAGCGGAGCTGAACAAGAGACCCAGTACTTC. Translated: CATAGTSGAEQETQYF.

This clonotype has ten or more counts. The chain is built from TRBV7-8 and TRBJ1-1, with D perhaps matching TRBD1 (5 bases). The V gene lost 2 bases and the J gene lost 1 base, with 17 bases spanning the gap. Germline V gene data show CDR1 as SGHVS and CDR2 as FQNEAQ. The CDR3 runs 17 residues. The CDR3 is CASSLLLPGRTNTEAFF. CDR3 nucleotides: TGTGCCAGCAGCTTACTACTACCGGGACGAACGAACACTGAAGCTTTCTTT. Drawing the rest from reference TRBV7-8 and TRBJ1-1, the complete variable domain is GAGVSQSPRYKVAKRGQDVALRCDPISGHVSLFWYQQALGQGPEFLTYFQNEAQLDKSGLPSDRFFAERPEGSVSTLKIQRTQQEDSAVYLCASSLLLPGRTNTEAFFGQGTRLTVV.

On this clonotype itself: This clone may be a read error of a much larger clone one base away. The rearrangement joins TRBV12-3 or TRBV12-4 to TRBJ1-3, with D tentatively TRBD1 (5 bases). The CDR3 length is 14 residues. This CDR3 reads CASSSGQHGNAIYF. As DNA, the CDR3 is TGTGCCAGCAGTTCAGGGCAGCACGGAAACGCCATATATTTT.